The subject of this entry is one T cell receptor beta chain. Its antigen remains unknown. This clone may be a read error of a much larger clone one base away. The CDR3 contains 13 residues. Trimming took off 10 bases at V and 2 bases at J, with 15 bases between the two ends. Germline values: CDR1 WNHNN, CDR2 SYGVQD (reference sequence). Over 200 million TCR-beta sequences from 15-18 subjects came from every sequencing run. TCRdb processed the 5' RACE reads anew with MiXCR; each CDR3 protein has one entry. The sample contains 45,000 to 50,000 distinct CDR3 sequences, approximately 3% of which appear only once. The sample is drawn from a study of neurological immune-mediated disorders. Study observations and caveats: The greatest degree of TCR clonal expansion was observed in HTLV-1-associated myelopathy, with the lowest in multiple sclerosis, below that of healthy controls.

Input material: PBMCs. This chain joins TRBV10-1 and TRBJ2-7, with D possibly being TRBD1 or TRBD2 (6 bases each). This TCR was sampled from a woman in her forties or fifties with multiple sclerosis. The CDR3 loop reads CANRAGTTYEQYF. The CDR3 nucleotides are TGCGCCAACAGGGCGGGAACTACCTACGAGCAGTACTTC.